This TCR beta chain was identified during a study of T cells in Graves' hyperthyroidism and ophthalmopathy. Each ophthalmopathy patient scored at least 3 on the Clinical Activity Score and at least 4 on NOSPECS grade, with duration under 3 months. Exclusions: uncontrolled infection, other autoimmune disease, pregnancy, lactation. Authors of the study amplified TCR beta CDR3 regions from RNA transcripts. A first-round RT-PCR of the TCR CDR3 used the HTBI primer set. TCRdb called the multiplex PCR reads again in MiXCR, with one record for every CDR3 protein. The table has around 600,000 distinct CDR3 sequences, more than 14% seen once. This clonotype was observed at least ten times. Its antigen is unknown. Study conclusions and caveats: Before onset, by a median of approximately 5.9 months, the model predicted ophthalmopathy. Most thyroid clonotypes expanded above 0.001 appeared in blood too.

CDR3 length: 16 residues. V was shortened by 2 bases and J by 1 base, with 14 bases between the two germline ends. In germline, CDR1 is SGHAT, CDR2 FQNNGV. Material: blood. This TCR came from a woman between 45 and 65 years old with Graves' ophthalmopathy. The chain recombines TRBV11-2 with TRBJ1-1; possible D gene TRBD1, 6 bases. The chain's CDR3 is CASSLNGGLENTEAFF. The CDR3 DNA is TGTGCCAGCAGCTTAAATGGGGGGCTGGAGAACACTGAAGCTTTCTTT. Combining the CDR3 with reference TRBV11-2 and TRBJ1-1 gives the whole variable domain EAGVAQSPRYKIIEKRQSVAFWCNPISGHATLYWYQQILGQGPKLLIQFQNNGVVDDSQLPKDRFSAERLKGVDSTLKIQPAKLEDSAVYLCASSLNGGLENTEAFFGQGTRLTVV.